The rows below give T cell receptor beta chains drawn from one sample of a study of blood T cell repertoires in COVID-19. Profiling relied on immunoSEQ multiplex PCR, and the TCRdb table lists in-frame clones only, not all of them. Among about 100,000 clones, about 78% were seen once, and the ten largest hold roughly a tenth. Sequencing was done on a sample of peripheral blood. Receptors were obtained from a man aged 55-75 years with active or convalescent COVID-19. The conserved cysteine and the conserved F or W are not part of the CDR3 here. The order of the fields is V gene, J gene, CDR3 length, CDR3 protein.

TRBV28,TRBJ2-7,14,ASSPGLAGVFYEQY
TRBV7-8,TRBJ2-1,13,ASSLFEGSNNEQF
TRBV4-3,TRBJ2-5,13,ASSQVQGLGETQY
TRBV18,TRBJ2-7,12,ASSSGTGAYEQY
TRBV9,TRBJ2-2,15,ASSVGEKASNTGELF
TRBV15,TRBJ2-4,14,ATSRDGQAAKNIQY
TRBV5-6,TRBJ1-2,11,ASSVDSFYGYT
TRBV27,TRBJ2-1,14,ATLSREGGSYNEQF
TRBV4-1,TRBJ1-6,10,ASSRGTGDHH
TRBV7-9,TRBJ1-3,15,ASSPRTGWSSGNTIY
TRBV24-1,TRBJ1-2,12,ATSRAGANYGYT
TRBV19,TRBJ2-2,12,ASTPGDYTGELF